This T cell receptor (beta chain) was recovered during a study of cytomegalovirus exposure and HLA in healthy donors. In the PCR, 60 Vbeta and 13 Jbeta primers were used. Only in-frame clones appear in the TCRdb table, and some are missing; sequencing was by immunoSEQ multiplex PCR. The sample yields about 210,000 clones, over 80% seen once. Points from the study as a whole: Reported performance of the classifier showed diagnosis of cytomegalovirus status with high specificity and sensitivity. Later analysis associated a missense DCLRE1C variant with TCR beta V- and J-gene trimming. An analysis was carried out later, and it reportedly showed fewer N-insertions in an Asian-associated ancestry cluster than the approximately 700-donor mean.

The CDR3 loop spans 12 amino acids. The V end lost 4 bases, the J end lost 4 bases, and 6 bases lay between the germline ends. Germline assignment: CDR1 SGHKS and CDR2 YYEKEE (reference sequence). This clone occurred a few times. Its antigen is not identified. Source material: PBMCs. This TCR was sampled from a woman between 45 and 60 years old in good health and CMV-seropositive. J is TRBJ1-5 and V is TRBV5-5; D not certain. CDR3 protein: CASSGLNQPQHF. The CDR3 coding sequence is TGTGCCAGCAGCGGACTAAATCAGCCCCAGCATTTT. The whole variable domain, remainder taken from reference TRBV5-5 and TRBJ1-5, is DAGVTQSPTHLIKTRGQQVTLRCSPISGHKSVSWYQQVLGQGPQFIFQYYEKEERGRGNFPDRFSARQFPNYSSELNVNALLLGDSALYLCASSGLNQPQHFGDGTRLSIL.